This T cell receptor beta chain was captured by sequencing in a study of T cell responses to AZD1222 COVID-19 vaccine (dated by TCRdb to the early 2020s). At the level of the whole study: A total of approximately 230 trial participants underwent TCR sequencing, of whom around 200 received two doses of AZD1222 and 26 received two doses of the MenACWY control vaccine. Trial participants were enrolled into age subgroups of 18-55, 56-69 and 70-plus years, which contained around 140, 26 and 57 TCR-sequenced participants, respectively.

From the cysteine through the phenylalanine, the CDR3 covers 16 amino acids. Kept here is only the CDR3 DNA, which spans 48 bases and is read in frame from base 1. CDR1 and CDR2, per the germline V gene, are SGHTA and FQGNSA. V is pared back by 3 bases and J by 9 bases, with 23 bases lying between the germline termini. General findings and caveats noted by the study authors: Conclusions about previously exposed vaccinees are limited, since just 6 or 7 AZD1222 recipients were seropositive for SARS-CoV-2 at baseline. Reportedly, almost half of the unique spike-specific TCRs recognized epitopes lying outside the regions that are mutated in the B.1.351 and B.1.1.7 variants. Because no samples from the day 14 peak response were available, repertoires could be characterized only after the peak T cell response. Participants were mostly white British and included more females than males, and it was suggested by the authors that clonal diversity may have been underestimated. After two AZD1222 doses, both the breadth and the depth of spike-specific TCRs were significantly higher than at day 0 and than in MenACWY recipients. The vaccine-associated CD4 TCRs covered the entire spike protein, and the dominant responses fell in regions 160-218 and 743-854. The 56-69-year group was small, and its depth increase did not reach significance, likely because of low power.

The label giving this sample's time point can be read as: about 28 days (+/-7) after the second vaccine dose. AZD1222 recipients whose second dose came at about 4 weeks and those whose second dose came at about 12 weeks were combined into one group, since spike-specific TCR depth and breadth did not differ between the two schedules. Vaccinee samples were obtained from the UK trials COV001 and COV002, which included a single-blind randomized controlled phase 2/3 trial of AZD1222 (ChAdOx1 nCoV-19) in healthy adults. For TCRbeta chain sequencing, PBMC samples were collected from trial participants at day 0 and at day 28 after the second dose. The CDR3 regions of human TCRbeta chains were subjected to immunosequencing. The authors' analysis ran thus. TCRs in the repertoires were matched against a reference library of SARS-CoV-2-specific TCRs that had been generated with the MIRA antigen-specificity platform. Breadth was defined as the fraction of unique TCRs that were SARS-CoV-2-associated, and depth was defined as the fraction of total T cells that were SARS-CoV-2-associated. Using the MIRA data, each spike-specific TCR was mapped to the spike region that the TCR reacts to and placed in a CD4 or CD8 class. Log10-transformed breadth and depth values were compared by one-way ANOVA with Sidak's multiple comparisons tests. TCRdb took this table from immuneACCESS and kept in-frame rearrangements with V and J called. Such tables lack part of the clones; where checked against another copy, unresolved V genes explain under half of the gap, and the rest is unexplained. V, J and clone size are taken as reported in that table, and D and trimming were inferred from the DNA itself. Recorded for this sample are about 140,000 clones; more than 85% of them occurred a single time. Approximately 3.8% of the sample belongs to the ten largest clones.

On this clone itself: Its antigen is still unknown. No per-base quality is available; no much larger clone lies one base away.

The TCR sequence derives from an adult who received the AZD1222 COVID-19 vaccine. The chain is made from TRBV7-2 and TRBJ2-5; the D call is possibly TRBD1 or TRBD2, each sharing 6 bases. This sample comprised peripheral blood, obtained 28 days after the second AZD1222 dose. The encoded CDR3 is CASSFLTGQRVVSQYF. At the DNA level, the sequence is TGTGCCAGCAGCTTCCTTACAGGACAGCGGGTTGTGTCCCAGTACTTC.